The 20 T cell receptor beta chains below were found in one sample sequenced in a study of shared clonotypes between healthy human individuals. Sequencing used immunoSEQ multiplex PCR; TCRdb keeps in-frame clones, though not all of them. The sample includes roughly 2.6 million clones, approximately 92% seen only once; the top ten take 0.13% to 0.15%. The sample comprised naive CD4+ T cells sorted from blood. Subset meaning: CD45RA+ positively selected. These receptors all come from a man between 18 and 29 years old in good health.

The V and J genes are TRBV6-6 and TRBJ2-7; no clear D gene. Germline V gene data show CDR1 as MNHNY and CDR2 as SVGAGI (reference sequence). Trimming stripped 0 bases from V and 1 base from J, with 10 bases between. The CDR3 spans 15 residues. CDR3 loop: CASSYSILPSYEQYF. CDR3 bases: TGTGCCAGCAGTTACTCGATATTACCGTCCTACGAGCAGTACTTC.

This clone was seen just once. The genes are TRBV5-4 and TRBJ2-6; D is perhaps TRBD2 (6 bases). Germline loops: CDR1 SGHNT, CDR2 YYREEE (reference sequence). Trimming pared 4 bases from V and 4 bases from J, leaving 15 bases between. The CDR3 runs to 16 residues. The CDR3 DNA reads TGTGCCAGCAGCCCAGGCGGGGTCGGGGGGGCCAACGTCCTGACTTTC. It specifies CASSPGGVGGANVLTF. Complete variable domain (other parts from reference TRBV5-4 and TRBJ2-6): ETGVTQSPTHLIKTRGQQVTLRCSSQSGHNTVSWYQQALGQGPQFIFQYYREEENGRGNFPPRFSGLQFPNYSSELNVNALELDDSALYLCASSPGGVGGANVLTFGAGSRLTVL.

The gene calls are TRBV6-5 and TRBJ2-7; perhaps TRBD1 as D (7 bases). Trimming stripped 0 bases from V and 2 bases from J, with 14 bases between. Germline CDR1 MNHEY, CDR2 SVGAGI. The CDR3 is 16 residues long. CDR3 sequence reads: CASSYSSGGGPYEQYF. The DNA of the CDR3 is TGTGCCAGCAGTTACTCGAGTGGAGGGGGCCCCTACGAGCAGTACTTC.

A word on this clone: Other nucleotide sequences from this sample produce the same CDR3. V gene TRBV18 combines with J gene TRBJ2-5; the D is unclear. From germline, CDR1 is KGHSH and CDR2 LQKENI. V lost 2 bases and J 4 bases, leaving 5 bases between the germline ends. The length of the CDR3 is 12 residues. In DNA form, the CDR3 reads TGTGCCAGCTCACCAAGTAGAGAGACCCAGTACTTC. It translates to CASSPSRETQYF.

The gene calls are TRBV11-2 and TRBJ2-1, with D uncertain. The CDR3 is 12 residues long. V was trimmed by 3 bases and J by 7 bases, leaving 7 bases between them. The germline gives CDR1 SGHAT, CDR2 FQNNGV. The CDR3 sequence: CASSFGRNEQFF. As DNA, the CDR3 is TGTGCCAGCAGCTTTGGTCGGAATGAGCAGTTCTTC.

The chain links TRBV6-5 to TRBJ2-7; 8 bases match TRBD2. CDR1 and CDR2 from the germline V gene are MNHEY and SVGAGI. This CDR3 spans 15 amino acids. The V gene end was trimmed by 2 bases and the J gene end by 4 bases; junction bases not matched to a gene: 7. The DNA for the CDR3 is TGTGCCAGCAGTTACGATCCTAGCGGGTTGTACGAGCAGTACTTC. Residues: CASSYDPSGLYEQYF.

The J gene is TRBJ2-4, the V gene TRBV27; 8 bases agree with TRBD1. Trimming removed 3 bases from V and 6 bases from J; junction bases left unmatched: 7. Germline lookup yields CDR1 MNHEY and CDR2 SMNVEV (reference sequence). The CDR3 contains 15 residues. As DNA, the CDR3 is TGTGCCAGCAGTTTTCAACAGGGGGTCGGAAACATTCAGTACTTC. It codes for CASSFQQGVGNIQYF.

The chain links TRBV7-3 to TRBJ1-5, with D perhaps matching TRBD1 (6 bases). Germline V lookup: CDR1 SGHTA, CDR2 FQGTGA. V dropped 4 bases and J dropped 7 bases, with 20 bases sitting between them. The CDR3 sequence is 16 residues long. As DNA, the CDR3 is TGTGCCAGCAGCTATCTGGGCCAGGGGAGCGGACAGCCCCAGCATTTT. It specifies CASSYLGQGSGQPQHF.

This chain links TRBV6-5 with TRBJ2-2, with TRBD2 identical over 14 bases. The CDR3 totals 15 residues. The trim removed 4 bases at V and 8 bases at J, leaving 3 bases unmatched. Per the germline V gene, CDR1 is MNHEY and CDR2 is SVGAGI. CDR3 amino acids: CASSLGTSGRGELFF. In DNA form, the CDR3 reads TGTGCCAGCAGTTTGGGGACTAGCGGGAGAGGGGAGCTGTTTTTT.

As concerns this clone: This same CDR3 is encoded by further DNA sequences in the sample. The chain is built from TRBV30 and TRBJ1-6, with TRBD1 matching 8 bases. Germline V CDR1 and CDR2: GTSNPN, SVGIG (reference sequence). This CDR3 comprises 14 residues. The V and J ends lost 3 bases and 7 bases, in that order; junction bases with no gene match: 5. The CDR3 nucleotides are TGTGCCTGGAGCCTAGACAGGGGAAATTCACCCCTCCACTTT. Amino acid sequence: CAWSLDRGNSPLHF.

The CDR3 DNA follows: TGTGCCAGCAGCCTTGGTATTGGGGGAGTTCGAACCGGGGAGCTGTTTTTT. Its translation: CASSLGIGGVRTGELFF. This rearrangement joins TRBV5-5 to TRBJ2-2; possibly TRBD1 or TRBD2 for D (5 bases each). Trimming took off 4 bases at V and 5 bases at J, with 21 bases between the two ends. The germline CDR1 and CDR2 sequences are SGHKS and YYEKEE (reference sequence). The CDR3 runs 17 residues.

V and J are TRBV9 and TRBJ2-1; weak D call: TRBD2 (5 bases). Per germline, CDR1 SGDLS and CDR2 YYNGEE. The CDR3 spans 14 residues. The ends were cut back, 0 bases at V and 5 bases at J, with 9 bases in the middle. This CDR3 reads CASSVGTSNNEQFF. For the CDR3, the DNA is TGTGCCAGCAGCGTAGGGACTTCGAACAATGAGCAGTTCTTC. The entire variable domain, with the rest obtained from reference TRBV9 and TRBJ2-1, is as follows: DSGVTQTPKHLITATGQRVTLRCSPRSGDLSVYWYQQSLDQGLQFLIQYYNGEERAKGNILERFSAQQFPDLHSELNLSSLELGDSALYFCASSVGTSNNEQFFGPGTRLTVL.

V is TRBV9 and J is TRBJ2-5, with 7 bases fitting TRBD2. V gave up 6 bases and J gave up 0 bases; unmatched junction bases: 8. Germline-derived CDR1 and CDR2 are SGDLS and YYNGEE. The CDR3 length is 15 residues. The CDR3: CASTPSGTYQETQYF. As DNA, the CDR3 is TGTGCCAGCACCCCCAGCGGGACGTACCAAGAGACCCAGTACTTC.

In regard to this clone: Other DNA sequences in the sample encode the same CDR3. V is TRBV5-1 and J is TRBJ2-3; D uncertain. Germline lookup yields CDR1 SGHRS and CDR2 YFSETQ. With 1 base removed from V and 4 bases from J, the gap between germline ends came to 4 bases. CDR3 length: 12 residues. The CDR3 protein is CASSLTADTQYF. The CDR3 DNA sequence: TGCGCCAGCAGCTTGACTGCAGATACGCAGTATTTT.

This clone was seen only once. The sample carries other DNA sequences with the same CDR3. The rearrangement uses TRBV6-5 and TRBJ2-7; D possibly matches TRBD1 or TRBD2 (5 bases each). This CDR3 region has 12 residues. CDR1 MNHEY and CDR2 SVGAGI come from the germline V gene. V was shortened by 4 bases and J by 5 bases, with 9 bases between the two germline ends. DNA of the CDR3: TGTGCCAGCAGTTCCCGGGGCCACGAGCAGTACTTC. Amino acid sequence: CASSSRGHEQYF.

J is TRBJ1-1 and V is TRBV27; maybe TRBD1 (6 bases). The CDR3 runs 13 residues. Germline values: CDR1 MNHEY, CDR2 SMNVEV (reference sequence). Trimming cost V 6 bases and J 7 bases, with 15 bases left between them. DNA for the CDR3: TGTGCCAGCAGCAAACAGGGTAACGGTGAAGCTTTCTTT. This gives the protein CASSKQGNGEAFF.

This sequence joins TRBV25-1 and TRBJ2-1; 9 bases align to TRBD2. Trimming took 0 bases from V and 7 from J; bases not matched to a gene: 7. The CDR3 sequence is 16 residues long. From germline, CDR1 is MGHDK and CDR2 SYGVNS. CDR3 amino acids: CASSEYRTSGHNEQFF. DNA for the CDR3: TGTGCCAGCAGTGAATATCGTACTAGCGGGCATAATGAGCAGTTCTTC. Variable domain in full (rest from reference TRBV25-1 and TRBJ2-1): EADIYQTPRYLVIGTGKKITLECSQTMGHDKMYWYQQDPGMELHLIHYSYGVNSTEKGDLSSESTVSRIRTEHFPLTLESARPSHTSQYLCASSEYRTSGHNEQFFGPGTRLTVL.

The V call is TRBV19, the J call TRBJ1-5; no firm D call. Trimming stripped 5 bases from V and 1 base from J, with 6 bases between. The CDR3 is made up of 13 amino acids. Germline V gives CDR1 LNHDA, CDR2 SQIVND (reference sequence). The CDR3 here is CASSFASNQPQHF. The CDR3, as DNA: TGTGCCAGTAGTTTTGCCAGCAATCAGCCCCAGCATTTT.

The gene calls are TRBV19 and TRBJ2-1; 12 bases map to TRBD2. Germline V lookup: CDR1 LNHDA, CDR2 SQIVND (reference sequence). This CDR3 has 15 amino acids. V trimming: 6 bases; J trimming: 0 bases; junction bases outside the gene matches: 0. CDR3 amino acids: CASRTSGSSYNEQFF. CDR3 bases: TGTGCCAGTAGGACTAGCGGGAGCTCCTACAATGAGCAGTTCTTC.

The chain combines TRBV4-1 with TRBJ2-3; 7 nucleotides match TRBD1. The CDR3 is made up of 17 amino acids. Germline V gene data show CDR1 as MGHRA and CDR2 as YSYEKL. Trimming cost V 0 bases and J 3 bases; bases outside gene matches: 9. The CDR3 bases are TGCGCCAGCAGCCAAGATGAGAACAGGGGTGGTACAGATACGCAGTATTTT. Translated: CASSQDENRGGTDTQYF.